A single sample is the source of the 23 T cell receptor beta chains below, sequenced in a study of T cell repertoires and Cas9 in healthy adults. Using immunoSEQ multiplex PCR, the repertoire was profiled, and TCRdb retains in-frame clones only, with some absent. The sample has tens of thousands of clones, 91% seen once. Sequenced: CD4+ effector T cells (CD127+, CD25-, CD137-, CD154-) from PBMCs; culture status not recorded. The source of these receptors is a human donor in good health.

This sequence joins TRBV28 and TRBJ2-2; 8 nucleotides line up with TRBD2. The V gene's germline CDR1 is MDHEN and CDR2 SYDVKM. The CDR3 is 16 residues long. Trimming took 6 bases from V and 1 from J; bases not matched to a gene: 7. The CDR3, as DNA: TGTGCCAGCAGGCACCGCCTAGCGGGGAACACCGGGGAGCTGTTTTTT. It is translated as CASRHRLAGNTGELFF.

CDR3 region: CAIRGGDFGAFF. In nucleotides, the CDR3 is TGTGCCATCAGGGGAGGGGATTTTGGGGCTTTCTTT. The chain links TRBV10-3 to TRBJ1-1; D possibly corresponds to TRBD1 (5 bases). Germline CDR1 ENHRY, CDR2 SYGVKD. The V and J ends lost 6 bases and 11 bases respectively, with 16 bases between them. This CDR3 has 12 residues.

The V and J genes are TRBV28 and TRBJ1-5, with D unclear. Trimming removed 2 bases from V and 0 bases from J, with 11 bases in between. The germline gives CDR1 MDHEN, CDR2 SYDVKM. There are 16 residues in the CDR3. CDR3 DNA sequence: TGTGCCAGCAGTTTAATATCGGGTTATAGCAATCAGCCCCAGCATTTT. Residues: CASSLISGYSNQPQHF.

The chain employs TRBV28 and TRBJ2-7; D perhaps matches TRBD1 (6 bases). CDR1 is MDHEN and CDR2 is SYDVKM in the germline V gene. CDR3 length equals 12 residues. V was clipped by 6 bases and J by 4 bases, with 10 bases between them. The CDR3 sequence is CASSRTGYEQYF. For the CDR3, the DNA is TGTGCCAGCAGCCGTACAGGGTACGAGCAGTACTTC.

The CDR3 region is CASSPGRWRELSEQYF. For the CDR3, the DNA is TGTGCCAGCAGCCCCGGGCGGTGGCGGGAGCTTAGCGAGCAGTACTTC. The J gene is TRBJ2-7, the V gene TRBV7-9; 7 bases are a match to TRBD2. Germline V gives CDR1 SEHNR, CDR2 FQNEAQ (reference sequence). V lost 5 bases, J lost 6 bases, and 16 bases stayed unmatched. The CDR3 totals 16 residues.

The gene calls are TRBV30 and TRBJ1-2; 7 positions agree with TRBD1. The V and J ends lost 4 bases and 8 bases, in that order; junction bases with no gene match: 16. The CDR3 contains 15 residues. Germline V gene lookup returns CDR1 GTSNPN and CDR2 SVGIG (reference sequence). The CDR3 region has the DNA TGTGCCTGGAACGCTCTAAACTCAAGGGGGCACGGCTACACCTTC. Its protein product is CAWNALNSRGHGYTF.

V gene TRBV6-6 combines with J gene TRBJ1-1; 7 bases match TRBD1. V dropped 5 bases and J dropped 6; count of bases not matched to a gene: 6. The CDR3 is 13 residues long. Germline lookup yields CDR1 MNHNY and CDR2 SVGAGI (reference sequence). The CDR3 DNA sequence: TGTGCCAGCAGTCGGGACAGTTCGGCTGAAGCTTTCTTT. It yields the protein CASSRDSSAEAFF.

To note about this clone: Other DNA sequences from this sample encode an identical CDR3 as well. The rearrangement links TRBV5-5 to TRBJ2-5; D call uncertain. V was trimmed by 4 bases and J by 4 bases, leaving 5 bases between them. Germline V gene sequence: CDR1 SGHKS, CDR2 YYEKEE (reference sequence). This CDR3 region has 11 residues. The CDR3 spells CASSLRETQYF. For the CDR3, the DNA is TGTGCCAGCAGCCTGAGAGAGACCCAGTACTTC. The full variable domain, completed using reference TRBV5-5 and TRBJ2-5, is DAGVTQSPTHLIKTRGQQVTLRCSPISGHKSVSWYQQVLGQGPQFIFQYYEKEERGRGNFPDRFSARQFPNYSSELNVNALLLGDSALYLCASSLRETQYFGPGTRLLVL.

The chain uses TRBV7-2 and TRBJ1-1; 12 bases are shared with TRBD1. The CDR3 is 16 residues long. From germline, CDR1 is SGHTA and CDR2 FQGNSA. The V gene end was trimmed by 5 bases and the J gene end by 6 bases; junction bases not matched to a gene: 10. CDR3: CASSPGTGGVGAEAFF. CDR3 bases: TGTGCCAGCAGCCCCGGGACAGGGGGCGTAGGGGCTGAAGCTTTCTTT.

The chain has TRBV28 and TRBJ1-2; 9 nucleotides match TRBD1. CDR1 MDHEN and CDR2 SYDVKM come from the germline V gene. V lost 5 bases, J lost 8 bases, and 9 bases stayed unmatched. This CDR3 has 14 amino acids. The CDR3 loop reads CASSRDRGVNGYTF. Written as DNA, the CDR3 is TGTGCCAGCAGTCGCGACAGGGGGGTTAACGGCTACACCTTC.

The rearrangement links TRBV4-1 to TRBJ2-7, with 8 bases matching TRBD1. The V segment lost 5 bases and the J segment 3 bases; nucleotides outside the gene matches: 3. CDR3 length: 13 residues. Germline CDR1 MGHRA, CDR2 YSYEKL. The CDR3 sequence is CASSIGQGYEQYF. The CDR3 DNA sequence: TGCGCCAGCAGCATCGGACAGGGCTACGAGCAGTACTTC.

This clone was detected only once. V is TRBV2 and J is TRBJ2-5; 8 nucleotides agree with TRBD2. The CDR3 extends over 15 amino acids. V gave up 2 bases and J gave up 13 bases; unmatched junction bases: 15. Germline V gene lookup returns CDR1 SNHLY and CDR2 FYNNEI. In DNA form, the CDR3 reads TGTGCCAGCAGTGAATACACCGCGGGGGGTCCATTCTCGTACTTC. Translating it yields CASSEYTAGGPFSYF.

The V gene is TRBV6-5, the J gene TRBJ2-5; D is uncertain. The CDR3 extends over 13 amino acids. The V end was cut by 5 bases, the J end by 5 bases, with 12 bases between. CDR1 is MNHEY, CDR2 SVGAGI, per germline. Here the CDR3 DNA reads TGTGCCAGCAGTCTCCGAACCTACGAGACCCAGTACTTC. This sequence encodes CASSLRTYETQYF.

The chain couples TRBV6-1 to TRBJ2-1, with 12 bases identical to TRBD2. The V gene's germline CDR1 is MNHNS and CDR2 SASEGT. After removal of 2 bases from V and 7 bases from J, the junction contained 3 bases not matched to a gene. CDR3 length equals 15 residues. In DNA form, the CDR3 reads TGTGCCAGCAGTGAACTAGCGGGAGGGGGAAATGAGCAGTTCTTC. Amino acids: CASSELAGGGNEQFF.

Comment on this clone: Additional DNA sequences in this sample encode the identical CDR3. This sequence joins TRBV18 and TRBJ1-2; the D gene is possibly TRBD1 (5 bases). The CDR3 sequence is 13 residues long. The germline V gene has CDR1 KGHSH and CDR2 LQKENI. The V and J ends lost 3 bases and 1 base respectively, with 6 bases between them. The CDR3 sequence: CASSPDSNYGYTF. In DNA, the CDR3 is TGTGCCAGCTCACCCGACAGTAACTATGGCTACACCTTC.

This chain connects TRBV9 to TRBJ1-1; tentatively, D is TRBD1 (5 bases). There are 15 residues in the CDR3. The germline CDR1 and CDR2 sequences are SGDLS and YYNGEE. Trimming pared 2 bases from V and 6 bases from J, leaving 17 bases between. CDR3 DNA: TGTGCCAGCAGCGTGGGTATAGGGGAGTGGGCTGAAGCTTTCTTT. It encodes CASSVGIGEWAEAFF.

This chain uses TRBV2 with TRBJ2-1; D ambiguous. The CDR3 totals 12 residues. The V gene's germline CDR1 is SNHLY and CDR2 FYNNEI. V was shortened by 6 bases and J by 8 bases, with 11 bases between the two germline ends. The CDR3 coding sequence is TGTGCCAGCAGACCCGTCTTGGATGAGCAGTTCTTC. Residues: CASRPVLDEQFF. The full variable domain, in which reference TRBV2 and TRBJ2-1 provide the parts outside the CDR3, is EPEVTQTPSHQVTQMGQEVILRCVPISNHLYFYWYRQILGQKVEFLVSFYNNEISEKSEIFDDQFSVERPDGSNFTLKIRSTKLEDSAMYFCASRPVLDEQFFGPGTRLTVL.

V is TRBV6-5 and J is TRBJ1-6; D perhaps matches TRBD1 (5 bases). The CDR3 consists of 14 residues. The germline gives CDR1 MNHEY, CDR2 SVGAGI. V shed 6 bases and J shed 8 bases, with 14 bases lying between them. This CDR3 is CASRPPGLDSPLHF. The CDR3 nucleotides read TGTGCCAGCAGACCACCAGGGTTGGATTCACCCCTCCACTTT.

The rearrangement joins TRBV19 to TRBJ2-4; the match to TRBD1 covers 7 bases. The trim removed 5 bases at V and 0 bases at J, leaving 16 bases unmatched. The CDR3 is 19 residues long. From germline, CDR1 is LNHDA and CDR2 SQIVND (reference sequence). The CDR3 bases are TGTGCCAGTAGTGCCCTGGACCGGGACAGATTTTTAGCCAAAAACATTCAGTACTTC. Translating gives CASSALDRDRFLAKNIQYF.

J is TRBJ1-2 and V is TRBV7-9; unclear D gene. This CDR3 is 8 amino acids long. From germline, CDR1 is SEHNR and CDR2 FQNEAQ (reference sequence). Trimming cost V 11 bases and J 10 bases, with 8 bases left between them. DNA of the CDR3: TGTGCCGTGATAGACTACACCTTC. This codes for CAVIDYTF.

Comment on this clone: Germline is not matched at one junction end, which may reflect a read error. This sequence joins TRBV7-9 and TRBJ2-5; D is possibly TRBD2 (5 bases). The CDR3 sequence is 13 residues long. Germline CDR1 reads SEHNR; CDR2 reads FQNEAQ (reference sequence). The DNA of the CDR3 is TGTGCCAGCAGCCTAGCTGGTCCAGAGACCCAGTACTTC. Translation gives CASSLAGPETQYF.

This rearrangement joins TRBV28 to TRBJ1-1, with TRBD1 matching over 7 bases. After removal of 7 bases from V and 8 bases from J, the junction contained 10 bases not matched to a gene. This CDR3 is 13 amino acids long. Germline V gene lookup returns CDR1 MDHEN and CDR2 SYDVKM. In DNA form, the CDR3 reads TGTGCCAGCACCGACAGGGTCGCGTTAGAAGCTTTCTTT. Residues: CASTDRVALEAFF. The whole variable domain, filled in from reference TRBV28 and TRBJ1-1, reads DVKVTQSSRYLVKRTGEKVFLECVQDMDHENMFWYRQDPGLGLRLIYFSYDVKMKEKGDIPEGYSVSREKKERFSLILESASTNQTSMYLCASTDRVALEAFFGQGTRLTVV.

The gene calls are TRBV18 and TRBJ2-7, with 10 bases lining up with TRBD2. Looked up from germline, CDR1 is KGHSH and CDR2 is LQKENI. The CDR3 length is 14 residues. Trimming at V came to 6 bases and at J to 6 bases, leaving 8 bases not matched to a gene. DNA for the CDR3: TGTGCCAGCTCGCCTAGCGGGGGAGTCGGCGAGCAGTACTTC. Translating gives CASSPSGGVGEQYF.